The 9 T cell receptor beta chains in this list originate from one sample, sequenced in a study of glioma-infiltrating T cells after dendritic cell vaccination. Regarding time point: after dendritic cell vaccination, including at tumor progression/relapse. Data came from immunoSEQ multiplex PCR; TCRdb stores just in-frame clones and leaves some out. This sample has over 65,000 clones; 85% occur once, and the top ten carry around 8.5%. The sample was blood, taken after dendritic cell vaccination. All receptors come from a human donor with glioblastoma.

The rearrangement joins TRBV5-5 to TRBJ1-3; TRBD1 agrees at 7 bases. The germline gives CDR1 SGHKS, CDR2 YYEKEE (reference sequence). The CDR3 loop spans 14 amino acids. The J segment lost 8 bases and the V segment lost 0 bases, leaving 5 bases of the junction unmatched. The CDR3 spells CASSLESGQYTIYF. The CDR3 DNA reads as TGTGCCAGCAGCTTGGAGTCGGGACAGTACACCATATATTTT.

The CDR3 region is CASSLRQGSGQETQYF. CDR3 DNA sequence: TGTGCCAGCAGTTTAAGACAGGGGTCGGGGCAAGAGACCCAGTACTTC. The chain joins TRBV28 to TRBJ2-5, with TRBD1 matching 8 bases. V lost 2 bases, J lost 2 bases, and 7 bases stayed unmatched. CDR1 is MDHEN and CDR2 is SYDVKM in the germline V gene. The CDR3 runs 16 residues.

The chain couples TRBV15 to TRBJ2-7; 11 nucleotides match TRBD2. The CDR3 runs 15 residues. The germline V gene encodes CDR1 LNHNV and CDR2 YYDKDF (reference sequence). V lost 4 bases, J lost 1 base, and 3 bases stayed unmatched. The CDR3 sequence: CATSILAGGSYEQYF. The CDR3 region has the DNA TGTGCCACCAGCATCCTAGCGGGAGGTTCCTACGAGCAGTACTTC.

This clone was detected once. V is TRBV6-5 and J is TRBJ2-7; 10 nucleotides align to TRBD2. Trimming took 6 bases from V and 4 from J; bases not matched to a gene: 9. The CDR3 has 15 residues. The germline V gene encodes CDR1 MNHEY and CDR2 SVGAGI. The DNA for the CDR3 is TGTGCCAGCAGGGATCTAGCGGGAGAGCGGTACGAGCAGTACTTC. Its protein product is CASRDLAGERYEQYF.

J is TRBJ1-5 and V is TRBV19, with D perhaps matching TRBD1 (6 bases). The CDR3 spans 15 residues. Looked up from germline, CDR1 is LNHDA and CDR2 is SQIVND (reference sequence). V shed 7 bases and J shed 4 bases, with 17 bases lying between them. CDR3 sequence: CASTPLEGGNQPQHF. The CDR3 DNA reads TGTGCCAGTACCCCTCTTGAGGGGGGGAATCAGCCCCAGCATTTT.

A note on this clone: This specimen includes other DNA sequences encoding the same CDR3. The rearrangement uses TRBV7-3 and TRBJ2-5; 7 nucleotides align to TRBD1. CDR1 is SGHTA and CDR2 is FQGTGA in the germline V gene. Trimming removed 2 bases from V and 2 bases from J; junction bases left unmatched: 2. CDR3 length: 14 amino acids. The chain's CDR3 is CASSLGGQQETQYF. The CDR3 DNA sequence: TGTGCCAGCAGCTTAGGGGGACAGCAAGAGACCCAGTACTTC.

The chain recombines TRBV7-2 with TRBJ2-5; D remains ambiguous. With 4 bases removed from V and 7 bases from J, the gap between germline ends came to 13 bases. In germline, CDR1 is SGHTA, CDR2 FQGNSA. CDR3 length: 13 residues. This CDR3 is CASSWNSWATQYF. CDR3 DNA sequence: TGTGCCAGCAGCTGGAACTCCTGGGCGACCCAGTACTTC.

This chain connects TRBV4-1 to TRBJ1-1, with 7 bases lining up with TRBD1. CDR1 is MGHRA, CDR2 YSYEKL, per germline. The V and J ends lost 0 bases and 0 bases, in that order; junction bases with no gene match: 1. There are 15 residues in the CDR3. The CDR3 loop is CASSQEGTVNTEAFF. Here the CDR3 DNA reads TGCGCCAGCAGCCAAGAAGGGACAGTGAACACTGAAGCTTTCTTT.

The chain combines TRBV9 with TRBJ2-3; 8 bases line up with TRBD2. V dropped 7 bases and J dropped 9; count of bases not matched to a gene: 7. Germline V lookup: CDR1 SGDLS, CDR2 YYNGEE. This CDR3 is built from 12 residues. In nucleotides, the CDR3 is TGTGCCAGCGGGCGGGAGGTTGGCACGCAGTATTTT. Translated: CASGREVGTQYF.